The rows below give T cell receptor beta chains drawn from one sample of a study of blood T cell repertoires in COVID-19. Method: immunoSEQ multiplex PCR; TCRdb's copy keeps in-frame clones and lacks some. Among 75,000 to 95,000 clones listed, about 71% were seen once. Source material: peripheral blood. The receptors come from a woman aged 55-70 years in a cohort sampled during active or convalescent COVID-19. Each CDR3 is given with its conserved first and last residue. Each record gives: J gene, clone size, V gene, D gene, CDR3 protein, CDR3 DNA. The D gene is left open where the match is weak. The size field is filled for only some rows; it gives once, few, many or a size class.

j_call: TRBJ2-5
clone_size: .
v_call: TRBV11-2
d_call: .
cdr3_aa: CASSAGLTQETQYF
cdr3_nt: TGTGCCAGCAGCGCGGGGCTGACGCAAGAGACCCAGTACTTC

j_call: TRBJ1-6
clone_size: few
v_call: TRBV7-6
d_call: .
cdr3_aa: CASSYGGANSPLHF
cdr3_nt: TGTGCCAGCAGCTACGGGGGAGCTAATTCACCCCTCCACTTT

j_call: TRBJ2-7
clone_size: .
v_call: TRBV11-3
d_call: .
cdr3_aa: CASRTTGITYEQYF
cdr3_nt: TGTGCCAGCAGGACGACAGGAATAACCTACGAGCAGTACTTC

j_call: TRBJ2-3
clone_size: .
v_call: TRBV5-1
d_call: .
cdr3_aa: CASSLMDIRDTQYF
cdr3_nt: TGCGCCAGCAGCTTGATGGACATACGGGATACGCAGTATTTT

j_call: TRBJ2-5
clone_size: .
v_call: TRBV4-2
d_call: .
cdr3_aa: CASSQDLTALLETQYF
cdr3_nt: TGTGCCAGCAGCCAAGATCTGACAGCCCTTCTGGAGACCCAGTACTTC

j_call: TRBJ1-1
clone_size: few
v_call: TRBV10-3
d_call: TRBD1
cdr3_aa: CAITPGTGGTEAFF
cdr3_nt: TGTGCCATCACCCCCGGGACAGGGGGCACTGAAGCTTTCTTT

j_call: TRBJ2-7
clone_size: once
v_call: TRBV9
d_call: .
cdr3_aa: CASSEAARGYEQYF
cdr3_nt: TGTGCCAGCAGCGAGGCAGCTCGAGGCTACGAGCAGTACTTC

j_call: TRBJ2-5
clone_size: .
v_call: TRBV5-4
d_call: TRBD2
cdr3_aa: CASSAPSGVRETQYF
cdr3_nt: TGTGCCAGCAGCGCCCCTAGCGGGGTGCGAGAGACCCAGTACTTC

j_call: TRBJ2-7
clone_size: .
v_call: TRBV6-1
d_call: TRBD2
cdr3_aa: CASSDRGLAGMFGEQYF
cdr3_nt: TGTGCCAGCAGTGATCGCGGACTAGCGGGGATGTTCGGGGAGCAGTACTTC

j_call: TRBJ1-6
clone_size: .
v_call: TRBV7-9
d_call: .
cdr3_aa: CASSLNFPPLHF
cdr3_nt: TGTGCCAGCAGCTTAAACTTTCCACCCCTCCACTTT

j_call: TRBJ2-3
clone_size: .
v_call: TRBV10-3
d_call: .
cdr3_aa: CAIAGRGGDTQYF
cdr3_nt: TGTGCCATCGCCGGTAGGGGAGGAGATACGCAGTATTTT

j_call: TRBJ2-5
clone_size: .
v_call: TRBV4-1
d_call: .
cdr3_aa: CASSTDRETQYF
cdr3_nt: TGCGCCAGCAGCACTGATCGGGAGACCCAGTACTTC

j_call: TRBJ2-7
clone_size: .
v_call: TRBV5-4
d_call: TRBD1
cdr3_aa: CASSLSPDRVGYEQYF
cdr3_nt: TGTGCCAGCAGCCTCTCCCCGGACAGGGTGGGTTACGAGCAGTACTTC

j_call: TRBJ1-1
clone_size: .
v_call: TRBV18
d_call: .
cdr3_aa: CASSPGVEGRSTEAFF
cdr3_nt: TGTGCCAGCTCACCCGGAGTTGAGGGAAGGAGCACTGAAGCTTTCTTT

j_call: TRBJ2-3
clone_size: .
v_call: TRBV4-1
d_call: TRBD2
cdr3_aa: CASRGLAGGQGTQYF
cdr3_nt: TGCGCCAGCAGGGGACTAGCGGGGGGGCAAGGTACGCAGTATTTT

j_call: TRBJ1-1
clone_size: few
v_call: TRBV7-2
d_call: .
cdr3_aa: CASSLAEVTEAFF
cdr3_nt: TGTGCCAGCAGCTTAGCGGAGGTAACTGAAGCTTTCTTT

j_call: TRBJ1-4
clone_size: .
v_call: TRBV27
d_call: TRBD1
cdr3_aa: CASSLLGQGGEKLFF
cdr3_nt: TGTGCCAGCAGTTTATTAGGACAGGGGGGTGAAAAACTGTTTTTT

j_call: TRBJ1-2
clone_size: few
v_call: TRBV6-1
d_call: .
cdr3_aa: CASSEGQIYGYTF
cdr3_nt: TGTGCCAGCAGTGAAGGCCAGATCTATGGCTACACCTTC

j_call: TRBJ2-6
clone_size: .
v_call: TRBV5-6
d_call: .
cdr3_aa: CASSLAAGTNVLTF
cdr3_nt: TGTGCCAGCAGCTTGGCCGCAGGTACCAACGTCCTGACTTTC

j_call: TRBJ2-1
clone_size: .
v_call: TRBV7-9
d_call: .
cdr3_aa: CASSQTGTNPYNEQFF
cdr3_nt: TGTGCCAGCAGCCAAACCGGGACAAACCCTTACAATGAGCAGTTCTTC

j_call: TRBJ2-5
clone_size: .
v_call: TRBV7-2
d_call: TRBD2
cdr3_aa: CASSSRSSGGETQYF
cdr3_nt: TGTGCCAGCAGCTCCCGTAGTAGCGGGGGAGAGACCCAGTACTTC

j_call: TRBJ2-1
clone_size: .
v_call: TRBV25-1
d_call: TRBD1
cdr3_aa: CASSDPGQGRNEQFF
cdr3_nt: TGTGCCAGCAGTGACCCGGGACAGGGGCGCAATGAGCAGTTCTTC

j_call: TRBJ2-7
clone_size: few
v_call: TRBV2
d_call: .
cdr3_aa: CASKQRFDEQYF
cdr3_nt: TGTGCCAGCAAGCAGAGGTTTGACGAGCAGTACTTC

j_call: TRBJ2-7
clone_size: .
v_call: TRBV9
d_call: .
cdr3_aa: CASSANRDSPAYEQYF
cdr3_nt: TGTGCCAGCAGCGCGAACCGGGATTCACCGGCCTACGAGCAGTACTTC

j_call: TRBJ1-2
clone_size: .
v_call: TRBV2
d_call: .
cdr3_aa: CASSEASPGYTF
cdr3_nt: TGTGCCAGCAGTGAAGCAAGCCCTGGCTACACCTTC

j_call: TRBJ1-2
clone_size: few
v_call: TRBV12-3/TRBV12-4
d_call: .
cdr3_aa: CASSFGTSYGYTF
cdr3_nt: TGTGCCAGCAGTTTTGGGACAAGCTATGGCTACACCTTC

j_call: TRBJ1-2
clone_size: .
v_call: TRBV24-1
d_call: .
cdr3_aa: CATSGGLNYGYTF
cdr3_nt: TGTGCCACCAGTGGGGGGCTCAACTATGGCTACACCTTC

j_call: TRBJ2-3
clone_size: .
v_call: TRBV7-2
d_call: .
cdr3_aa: CASSLGLVTDTQYF
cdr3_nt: TGTGCCAGCAGCTTGGGGCTAGTCACAGATACGCAGTATTTT

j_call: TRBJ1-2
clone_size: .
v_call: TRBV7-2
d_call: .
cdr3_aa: CASSLGVGGLGYGYTF
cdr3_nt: TGTGCCAGCAGCTTAGGGGTTGGAGGGCTTGGCTATGGCTACACCTTC

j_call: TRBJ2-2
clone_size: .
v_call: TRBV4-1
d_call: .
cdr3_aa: CASSQGLTNTGELFF
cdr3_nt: TGCGCCAGCAGCCAGGGACTGACGAACACCGGGGAGCTGTTTTTT

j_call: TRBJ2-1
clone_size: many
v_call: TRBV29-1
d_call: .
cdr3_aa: CSVEQYNEQFF
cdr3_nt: TGCAGCGTTGAACAGTACAATGAGCAGTTCTTC

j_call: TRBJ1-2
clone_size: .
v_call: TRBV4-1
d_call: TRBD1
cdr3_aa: CASSQVGQGYGYTF
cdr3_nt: TGCGCCAGCAGCCAAGTCGGACAGGGGTATGGCTACACCTTC

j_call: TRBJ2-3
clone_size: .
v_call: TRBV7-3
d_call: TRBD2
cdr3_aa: CASSLARGGTDTQYF
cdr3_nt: TGTGCCAGCAGCTTAGCCCGCGGGGGGACAGATACGCAGTATTTT

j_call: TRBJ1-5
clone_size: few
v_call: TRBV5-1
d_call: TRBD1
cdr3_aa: CASSLGGGGQPQHF
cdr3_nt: TGCGCCAGCAGCTTGGGAGGGGGCGGGCAGCCCCAGCATTTT

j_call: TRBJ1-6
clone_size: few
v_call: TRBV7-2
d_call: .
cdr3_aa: CASSPNRVSPLHF
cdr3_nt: TGTGCCAGCAGCCCAAACAGGGTTTCACCCCTCCACTTT

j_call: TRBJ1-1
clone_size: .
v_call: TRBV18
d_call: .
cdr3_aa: CASSPAKNTEAFF
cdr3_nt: TGTGCCAGCTCACCGGCAAAGAACACTGAAGCTTTCTTT

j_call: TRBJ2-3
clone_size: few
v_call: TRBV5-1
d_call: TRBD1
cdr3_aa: CASSSIGTGGRGDTQYF
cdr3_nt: TGCGCCAGCAGCTCGATCGGGACAGGGGGCAGAGGGGATACGCAGTATTTT

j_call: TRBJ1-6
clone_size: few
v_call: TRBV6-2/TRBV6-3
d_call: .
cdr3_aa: CASSYSLGQEDNSPLHF
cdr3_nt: TGTGCCAGCAGTTACTCTCTCGGCCAGGAAGATAATTCACCCCTCCACTTT

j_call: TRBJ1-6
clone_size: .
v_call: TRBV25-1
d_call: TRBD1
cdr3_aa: CASSEYFWQGVDSPLHF
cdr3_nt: TGTGCCAGCAGTGAATATTTCTGGCAGGGGGTGGATTCACCCCTCCACTTT

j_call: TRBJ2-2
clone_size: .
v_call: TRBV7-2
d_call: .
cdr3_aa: CASSLARNTGELFF
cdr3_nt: TGTGCCAGCAGCTTAGCGCGCAACACCGGGGAGCTGTTTTTT

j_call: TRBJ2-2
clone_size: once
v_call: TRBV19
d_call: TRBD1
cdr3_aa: CASRRTGTYTGELFF
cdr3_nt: TGTGCCAGTAGGAGGACAGGGACCTACACCGGGGAGCTGTTTTTT

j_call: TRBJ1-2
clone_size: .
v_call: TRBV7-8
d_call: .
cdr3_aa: CASSYFLDREVKGYTF
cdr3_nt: TGTGCCAGCAGCTACTTCTTAGACCGGGAGGTGAAGGGCTACACCTTC

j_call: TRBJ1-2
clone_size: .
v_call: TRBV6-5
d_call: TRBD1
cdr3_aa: CASTLGPSRQGGYTF
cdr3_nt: TGTGCCAGCACCCTCGGTCCTTCGCGACAGGGCGGCTACACCTTC

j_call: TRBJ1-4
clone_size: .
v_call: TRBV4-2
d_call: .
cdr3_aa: CASSLGSRVEKLFF
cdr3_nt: TGTGCCAGCAGCCTCGGGAGTAGGGTTGAAAAACTGTTTTTT

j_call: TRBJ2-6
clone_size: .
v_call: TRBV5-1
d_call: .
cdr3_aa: CASAGQAGANVLTF
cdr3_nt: TGCGCCAGCGCGGGCCAGGCCGGGGCCAACGTCCTGACTTTC